A selection of T cell receptor beta chains follows, all from one sample in a study of cytomegalovirus exposure and HLA in healthy donors. Some clones are missing from TCRdb's copy, which holds only in-frame ones; the method was immunoSEQ multiplex PCR. Seen here are around 200,000 clones, about four fifths observed once, and the top ten hold 1.5% to 2%. The source material was PBMCs. The receptors come from a man between 45 and 60 years old in good health and CMV-seronegative. The CDR3 runs from the conserved cysteine through the conserved F or W. A D gene is named only where the DNA matches it firmly. Some rows mark clone size as missing; the rest say once, few, many or name a class of expanded clone.

TRBV28	-	TRBJ2-7	-	12	TGTGCCAGCAGTTTACGGGTGGCCGAGCAGTACTTC	CASSLRVAEQYF
TRBV19	-	TRBJ1-5	TRBD1	15	TGTGCCAGTAGCCGCACCGGGACAGACAATCAGCCCCAGCATTTT	CASSRTGTDNQPQHF
TRBV7-2	-	TRBJ1-5	-	16	TGTGCCAGCAGCTTCCAGGGCACCACGGGCAATCAGCCCCAGCATTTT	CASSFQGTTGNQPQHF
TRBV15	-	TRBJ2-7	TRBD2	15	TGTGCCACCAGCGGAGGACTAGCGGGAACCTACGAGCAGTACTTC	CATSGGLAGTYEQYF
TRBV28	-	TRBJ2-1	-	15	TGTGCCAGCAGTTCTCCTAGCTCGCCGGGGAATGAGCAGTTCTTC	CASSSPSSPGNEQFF
TRBV6-5	-	TRBJ1-1	-	13	TGTGCCAGCAGGTACACTAGGAACACTGAAGCTTTCTTT	CASRYTRNTEAFF
TRBV5-8	-	TRBJ2-7	-	12	TGTGCCAGCAGCTGGCAAACGGGCGAGCAGTACTTC	CASSWQTGEQYF
TRBV5-6	once	TRBJ2-3	TRBD2	13	TGTGCCAGCAGCCGGGAGGTCACAGATACGCAGTATTTT	CASSREVTDTQYF
TRBV27	-	TRBJ2-3	TRBD2	15	TGTGCCAGCAGTCCCAGACTAGCGGGGGGGCTCACGCAGTATTTT	CASSPRLAGGLTQYF
TRBV6-5	-	TRBJ1-6	TRBD1	16	TGTGCCAGCAGTTACTCCGGGACAGGGGATAATTCACCCCTCCACTTT	CASSYSGTGDNSPLHF
TRBV4-1	-	TRBJ1-4	-	17	TGCGCCAGCAGCCATTTAGGGCAGGGGCCAAAAAATGAAAAACTGTTTTTT	CASSHLGQGPKNEKLFF
TRBV29-1	-	TRBJ2-1	TRBD2	12	TGCAACCTGGTGCGGGAGAGGGATGAGCAGTTCTTC	CNLVRERDEQFF
TRBV19	-	TRBJ1-6	TRBD1	15	TGTGCCAGTAGTCCCCCTGACAGGGGGAATTCACCCCTCCACTTT	CASSPPDRGNSPLHF
TRBV7-3	-	TRBJ2-6	TRBD1	17	TGTGCCAGCAGCATTCGGACAGGCAGCTCTGGGGCCAACGTCCTGACTTTC	CASSIRTGSSGANVLTF
TRBV5-1	-	TRBJ2-5	TRBD1	16	TGCGCCAGCAGCTGGTCCGGGACAGGAGGCGGAGAGACCCAGTACTTC	CASSWSGTGGGETQYF
TRBV7-9	-	TRBJ2-1	TRBD2	12	TGTGCCAGCAGCAGCCTAGCGGCCAGACAGTTCTTC	CASSSLAARQFF
TRBV18	-	TRBJ2-7	-	14	TGTGCCAGCTCACCGCAGGGCCAGCCCTACGAGCAGTACTTC	CASSPQGQPYEQYF
TRBV18	-	TRBJ2-7	TRBD2	13	TGTGCCAGCTCACCGAGCGGGACCTACGAGCAGTACTTC	CASSPSGTYEQYF
TRBV6-5	few	TRBJ1-5	TRBD1	13	TGTGCCAGCAATAAGAAGGGGGCTCAGCCCCAGCATTTT	CASNKKGAQPQHF
TRBV4-2	-	TRBJ2-2	TRBD2	17	TGTGCCAGCAGCCAGAGACTAGCGGGAGGGGTCACCGGGGAGCTGTTTTTT	CASSQRLAGGVTGELFF
TRBV7-8	-	TRBJ2-7	-	15	TGTGCCAGCAGCTCTAGACTAGAAATCCCCCACGAGCAGTACTTC	CASSSRLEIPHEQYF
TRBV7-3	-	TRBJ2-7	-	14	TGTGCCAGCAGCTTACGCGGGGACCTCGGGGAGCAGTACTTC	CASSLRGDLGEQYF
TRBV6-5	-	TRBJ1-3	-	14	TGTGCCAGCAGTTACAGGGGTTCTGGAAACACCATATATTTT	CASSYRGSGNTIYF
TRBV19	-	TRBJ2-3	TRBD1	15	TGTGCCAGTAGTAGACGACAGGGGAGCACAGATACGCAGTATTTT	CASSRRQGSTDTQYF
TRBV29-1	-	TRBJ2-7	-	12	TGCAGCGTTAGGACAGATCTCTACGAGCAGTACTTC	CSVRTDLYEQYF
TRBV25-1	-	TRBJ1-2	-	14	TGTGCCAGCAGTGAACCGGACAGCTTATATGGCTACACCTTC	CASSEPDSLYGYTF
TRBV7-8	-	TRBJ2-3	TRBD2	18	TGTGCCAGCAGCTTCCCCGGACTAGCGGGGGGCAGCACAGATACGCAGTATTTT	CASSFPGLAGGSTDTQYF
TRBV5-1	-	TRBJ2-1	TRBD1	17	TGCGCCAGCAGCTTGGTATTTACGGGACAGGGCGGCTATGAGCAGTTCTTC	CASSLVFTGQGGYEQFF
TRBV28	-	TRBJ2-1	TRBD2	16	TGTGCCAGCACAATCGGGGGGGCTAGAATCACCAATGAGCAGTTCTTC	CASTIGGARITNEQFF
TRBV4-2	-	TRBJ2-5	-	19	TGTGCCAGCAGCCAAGGACAAGGGGGAATACCCTTGTACCAAGAGACCCAGTACTTC	CASSQGQGGIPLYQETQYF
TRBV6-5	-	TRBJ2-7	-	14	TGTGCCAGCAGTAAGGACTTCAACTCCTACGAGCAGTACTTC	CASSKDFNSYEQYF